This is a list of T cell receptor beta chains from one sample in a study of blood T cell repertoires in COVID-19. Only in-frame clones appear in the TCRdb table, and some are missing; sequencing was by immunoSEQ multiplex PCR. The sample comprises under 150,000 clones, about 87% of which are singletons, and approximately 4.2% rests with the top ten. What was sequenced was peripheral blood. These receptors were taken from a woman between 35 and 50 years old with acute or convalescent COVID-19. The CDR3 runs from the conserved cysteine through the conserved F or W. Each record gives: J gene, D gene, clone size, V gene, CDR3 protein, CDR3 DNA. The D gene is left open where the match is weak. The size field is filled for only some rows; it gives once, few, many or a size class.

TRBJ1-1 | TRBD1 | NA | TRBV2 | CASSRDRYSTEAFF | TGTGCCAGCAGCCGGGACAGGTACTCCACTGAAGCTTTCTTT
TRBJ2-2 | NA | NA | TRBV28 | CASARKEANTGELFF | TGTGCCAGCGCACGGAAGGAGGCGAACACCGGGGAGCTGTTTTTT
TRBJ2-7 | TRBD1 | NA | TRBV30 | CAWSKDRGGYEQYF | TGTGCCTGGAGCAAGGACAGGGGAGGCTACGAGCAGTACTTC
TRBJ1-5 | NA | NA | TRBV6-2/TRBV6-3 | CASSPIPTGQKLSSQHF | TGTGCCAGCAGCCCAATCCCCACAGGGCAAAAACTCTCCTCTCAGCATTTT
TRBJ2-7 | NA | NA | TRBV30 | CAWRTRAAYEQYF | TGTGCCTGGCGGACAAGAGCCGCCTACGAGCAGTACTTC
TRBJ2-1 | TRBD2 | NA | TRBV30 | CAWSVSKRSGGRDNEQFF | TGTGCCTGGAGTGTAAGCAAGAGGAGCGGGGGGAGGGACAATGAGCAGTTCTTC
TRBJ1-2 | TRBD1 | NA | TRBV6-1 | CASSPDRGRGYTF | TGTGCCAGCAGTCCGGACAGGGGCCGGGGCTACACCTTC
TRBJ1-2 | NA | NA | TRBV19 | CASKDLGIHYGYTF | TGTGCCAGCAAGGACTTGGGGATTCACTATGGCTACACCTTC
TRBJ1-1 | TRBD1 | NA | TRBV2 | CASRGDRNTEAFF | TGTGCCAGCAGGGGGGACAGGAACACTGAAGCTTTCTTT
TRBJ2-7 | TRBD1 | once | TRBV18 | CASSPQGQGSYEQYF | TGTGCCAGCTCACCACAGGGACAGGGGTCCTACGAGCAGTACTTC
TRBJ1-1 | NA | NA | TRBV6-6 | CASSLGILTTEAFF | TGTGCCAGCAGTTTGGGCATATTAACTACTGAAGCTTTCTTT
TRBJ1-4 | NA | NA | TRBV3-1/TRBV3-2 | CASSLGLGNEKLFF | TGTGCCAGCAGCCTCGGTCTAGGTAATGAAAAACTGTTTTTT
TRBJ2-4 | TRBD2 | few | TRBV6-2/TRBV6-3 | CASTPILAGKQNIQYF | TGTGCCAGCACCCCGATTCTAGCGGGGAAACAGAACATTCAGTACTTC
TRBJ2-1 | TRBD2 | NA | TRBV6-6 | CASSPPIWLAVGNEQFF | TGTGCCAGCAGTCCACCCATCTGGCTAGCGGTAGGAAATGAGCAGTTCTTC
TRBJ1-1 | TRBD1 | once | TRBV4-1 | CASSQDLGQGTNTEAFF | TGCGCCAGCAGCCAAGATCTGGGACAGGGAACGAACACTGAAGCTTTCTTT
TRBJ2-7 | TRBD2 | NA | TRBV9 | CASSPSGSDSYEQYF | TGTGCCAGCAGCCCGAGCGGGAGTGATTCCTACGAGCAGTACTTC
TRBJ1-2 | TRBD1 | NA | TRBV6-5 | CASSQLTGGIGYTF | TGTGCCAGCAGTCAACTTACAGGGGGCATTGGCTACACCTTC
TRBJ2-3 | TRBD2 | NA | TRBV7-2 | CASSARTSRDTQYF | TGTGCCAGCAGCGCCCGGACTAGCCGAGATACGCAGTATTTT
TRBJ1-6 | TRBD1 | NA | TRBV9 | CASSVDPGGNSPLHF | TGTGCCAGCAGCGTAGATCCAGGGGGCAATTCACCCCTCCACTTT
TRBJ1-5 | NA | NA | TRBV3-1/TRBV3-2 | CASSKAYNQPQHF | TGTGCCAGCAGCAAAGCCTACAATCAGCCCCAGCATTTT
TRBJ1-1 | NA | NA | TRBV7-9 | CASSLGQPNTEAFF | TGTGCCAGCAGCCTCGGACAGCCGAACACTGAAGCTTTCTTT
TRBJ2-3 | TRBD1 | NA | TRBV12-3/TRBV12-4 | CASRDRGYDTQYF | TGTGCCAGCAGGGACAGGGGGTACGATACGCAGTATTTT
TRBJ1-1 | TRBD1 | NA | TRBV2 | CASSVGRDSLMTNTEAFF | TGTGCCAGCAGTGTTGGCAGGGACAGTCTAATGACGAACACTGAAGCTTTCTTT
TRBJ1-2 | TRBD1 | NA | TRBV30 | CAWGGDRNYGYTF | TGTGCCTGGGGTGGGGACAGAAACTATGGCTACACCTTC
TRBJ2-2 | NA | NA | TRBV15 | CATSNGYTGELFF | TGTGCCACCAGCAACGGGTACACCGGGGAGCTGTTTTTT
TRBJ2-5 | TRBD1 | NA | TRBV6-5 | CASNGQGQQETQYF | TGTGCCAGCAATGGACAGGGCCAGCAGGAGACCCAGTACTTC
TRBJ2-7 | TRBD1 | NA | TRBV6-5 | CASRRGYEQYF | TGTGCCAGCCGCAGGGGGTACGAGCAGTACTTC
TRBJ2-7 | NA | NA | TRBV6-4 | CASSDTTYEQYF | TGTGCCAGCAGTGACACAACCTACGAGCAGTACTTC
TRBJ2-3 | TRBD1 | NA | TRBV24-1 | CATSDNDRVTDTQYF | TGTGCCACCAGTGATAATGACAGGGTCACAGATACGCAGTATTTT
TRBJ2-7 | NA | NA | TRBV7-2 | CASSLGATQGYEQYF | TGTGCCAGCAGCTTAGGGGCGACCCAGGGGTACGAGCAGTACTTC
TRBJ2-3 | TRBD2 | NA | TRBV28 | CASSSLAGDTQYF | TGTGCCAGCAGTTCTTTAGCGGGAGATACGCAGTATTTT
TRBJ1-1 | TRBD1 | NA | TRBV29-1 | CSVRTGSTEAFF | TGCAGCGTGAGGACAGGGTCGACTGAAGCTTTCTTT
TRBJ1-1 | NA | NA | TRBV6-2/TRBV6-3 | CASSLLGGLNTEAFF | TGTGCCAGCAGCCTCCTCGGAGGGTTAAACACTGAAGCTTTCTTT
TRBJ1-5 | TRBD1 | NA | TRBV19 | CASSSGTGSQPQHF | TGTGCCAGTAGTAGCGGGACAGGGAGTCAGCCCCAGCATTTT
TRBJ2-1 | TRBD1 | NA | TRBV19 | CASSIDSGTGGYNEQFF | TGTGCCAGTAGTATAGATTCCGGGACAGGGGGCTACAATGAGCAGTTCTTC
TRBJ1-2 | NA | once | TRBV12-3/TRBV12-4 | CASSLDRKTGYTF | TGTGCCAGCAGTTTAGACAGGAAAACTGGCTACACCTTC
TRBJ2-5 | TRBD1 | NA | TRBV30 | CAWKGTGNGETQYF | TGTGCCTGGAAGGGGACAGGGAACGGGGAGACCCAGTACTTC
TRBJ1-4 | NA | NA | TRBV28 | CASSPTGATNEKLFF | TGTGCCAGCAGTCCCACTGGTGCAACTAATGAAAAACTGTTTTTT
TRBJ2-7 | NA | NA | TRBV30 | CAWSRKGVYYEQYF | TGTGCCTGGAGTCGGAAGGGGGTGTATTACGAGCAGTACTTC
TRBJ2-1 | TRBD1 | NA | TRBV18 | CASSPGTGGNEQFF | TGTGCCAGCTCACCAGGGACAGGGGGCAATGAGCAGTTCTTC
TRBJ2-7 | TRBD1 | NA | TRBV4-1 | CASSHLPGQGRGGEQYF | TGCGCCAGCAGCCACCTCCCGGGACAGGGGCGTGGAGGCGAGCAGTACTTC
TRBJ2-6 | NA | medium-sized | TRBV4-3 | CASSQQTGGSGANVLTF | TGCGCCAGCAGCCAGCAAACCGGGGGCTCTGGGGCCAACGTCCTGACTTTC
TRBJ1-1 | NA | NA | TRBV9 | CASSVGGSTEAFF | TGTGCCAGCAGCGTAGGTGGGAGTACTGAAGCTTTCTTT
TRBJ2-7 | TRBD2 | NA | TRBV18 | CASSQKPTLAGISYEQYF | TGTGCCAGCTCTCAGAAACCCACTCTAGCGGGCATATCCTACGAGCAGTACTTC
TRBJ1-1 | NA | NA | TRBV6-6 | CASSYVGRGLDTEAFF | TGTGCCAGCAGTTACGTTGGGCGGGGGTTGGACACTGAAGCTTTCTTT
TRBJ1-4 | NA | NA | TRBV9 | CASSVEGDEKLFF | TGTGCCAGCAGCGTAGAGGGGGATGAAAAACTGTTTTTT
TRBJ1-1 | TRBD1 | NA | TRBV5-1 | CASRTGGWDTEAFF | TGCGCCAGCAGAACAGGGGGATGGGACACTGAAGCTTTCTTT
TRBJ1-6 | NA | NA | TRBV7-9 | CASSLAQQGGSPLHF | TGTGCCAGCAGCTTAGCGCAACAGGGCGGTTCACCCCTCCACTTT
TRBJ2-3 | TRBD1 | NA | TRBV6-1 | CACKTGYGTDTQYF | TGTGCCTGCAAGACAGGGTATGGCACAGATACGCAGTATTTT
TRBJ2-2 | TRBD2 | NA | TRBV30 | CAWSVPSGLSGGELFF | TGTGCCTGGAGTGTACCTAGCGGTCTGAGTGGCGGGGAGCTGTTTTTT
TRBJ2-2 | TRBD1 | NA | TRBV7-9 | CASSFGQGITGELFF | TGTGCCAGCAGCTTCGGACAGGGAATCACCGGGGAGCTGTTTTTT